What follows are 10 T cell receptor beta chains derived from one specimen sequenced in a study of cytomegalovirus exposure and HLA in healthy donors. The protocol was immunoSEQ multiplex PCR, while the TCRdb copy is restricted to in-frame clones and leaves out a portion. This sample has over 70,000 clones, with around 90% found just once. Material for sequencing was PBMCs. These receptors were obtained from a woman aged 18-29 years in good health and CMV-seropositive.

J is TRBJ2-1 and V is TRBV27; 7 bases fit TRBD2. The J segment lost 6 bases and the V segment lost 7 bases, leaving 12 bases of the junction unmatched. This CDR3 is 15 amino acids long. In germline, CDR1 is MNHEY, CDR2 SMNVEV (reference sequence). This CDR3 reads CASTSLPAGANEQFF. The CDR3, as DNA: TGTGCCAGCACTTCCCTACCGGCGGGAGCCAATGAGCAGTTCTTC.

This chain connects TRBV5-4 to TRBJ2-7; 8 positions agree with TRBD1. The CDR3 covers 18 residues. Per germline, CDR1 SGHNT and CDR2 YYREEE (reference sequence). The J segment lost 2 bases and the V segment lost 2 bases, leaving 15 bases of the junction unmatched. The CDR3 spells CASSFQGTGTGSPYEQYF. The CDR3 DNA sequence: TGTGCCAGCAGCTTCCAGGGAACCGGGACAGGATCTCCCTACGAGCAGTACTTC.

This chain joins TRBV10-3 and TRBJ2-1; a possible D gene is TRBD2 (5 bases). Germline assignment: CDR1 ENHRY and CDR2 SYGVKD. The length of the CDR3 is 15 residues. Trimming stripped 3 bases from V and 0 bases from J, with 9 bases between. The DNA of the CDR3 is TGTGCCATCAGTGAAATCCGGGACTCCTACAATGAGCAGTTCTTC. Residues: CAISEIRDSYNEQFF.

The sample holds one count of this clone. The rearrangement links TRBV7-6 to TRBJ2-2; D remains unclear. Germline loops: CDR1 SGHVS, CDR2 FNYEAQ. The CDR3 runs 14 residues. The V end lost 6 bases, the J end lost 6 bases, and 14 bases lay between the germline ends. Written as DNA, the CDR3 is TGTGCCAGCAGTCCGCGGAATGGCGCCGGGGAGCTGTTTTTT. Translated: CASSPRNGAGELFF.

This chain uses TRBV4-2 with TRBJ2-5; tentative D call: TRBD1 (6 bases). CDR3 size: 15 residues. V shed 3 bases and J shed 5 bases, with 16 bases lying between them. The germline V gene encodes CDR1 LGHNA and CDR2 YNFKEQ. The CDR3 loop reads CASSQMTGPTETQYF. CDR3 bases: TGTGCCAGCAGCCAGATGACAGGACCCACGGAGACCCAGTACTTC.

This chain uses TRBV4-1 with TRBJ2-1, with D tentatively TRBD2 (6 bases). V was shortened by 5 bases and J by 4 bases, with 12 bases between the two germline ends. CDR3 length: 14 amino acids. Germline-derived CDR1 and CDR2 are MGHRA and YSYEKL. CDR3 DNA: TGCGCCAGCAGCGGGGTTGCGGGGTACAATGAGCAGTTCTTC. Translating it yields CASSGVAGYNEQFF.

On this clone itself: A junction end diverges from the germline sequence, so it may reflect a read error. The rearrangement links TRBV20-1 to TRBJ2-1; D not resolved. This CDR3 has 11 amino acids. Looked up from germline, CDR1 is DFQATT and CDR2 is SNEGSKA (reference sequence). The CDR3 reads CSAPHGEEEVF. CDR3 sequence (DNA): TGCAGTGCCCCTCATGGCGAAGAAGAGGTCTTC.

This clone came up a few times. The genes are TRBV6-4 and TRBJ2-1, with 9 bases that match TRBD2. CDR3 length: 14 amino acids. The V segment lost 2 bases and the J segment 9 bases; nucleotides outside the gene matches: 5. CDR1 is MRHNA and CDR2 is SNTAGT in the germline V gene. CDR3 loop: CASSDGSGGREQFF. In nucleotides, the CDR3 is TGTGCCAGCAGTGACGGTAGCGGGGGACGTGAGCAGTTCTTC.

The chain carries TRBV7-9 and TRBJ1-1; D remains ambiguous. CDR3 length: 13 residues. V lost 1 base, J lost 5 bases, and 8 bases lay in between. CDR1 is SEHNR and CDR2 is FQNEAQ in the germline V gene (reference sequence). The CDR3 loop reads CASSLGSGTEAFF. In nucleotides, the CDR3 is TGTGCCAGCAGCTTAGGGTCGGGGACTGAAGCTTTCTTT.

The rearrangement uses TRBV6-1 and TRBJ2-3; tentatively, D is TRBD1 (5 bases). CDR1 and CDR2 from the germline V gene are MNHNS and SASEGT. The CDR3 extends over 15 amino acids. The ends were cut back, 1 base at V and 8 bases at J, with 16 bases in the middle. Here the CDR3 DNA reads TGTGCCAGCAGTGAAGTCGGTCAGGGTAAAGGTACGCAGTATTTT. As protein: CASSEVGQGKGTQYF.